Listed below are T cell receptor beta chains from one sample, sequenced in a study of Graves' ophthalmopathy and Graves' hyperthyroidism. Via MiXCR, TCRdb re-called the multiplex PCR reads, giving one row per CDR3 protein. This table has approximately 700,000 distinct CDR3 sequences, roughly 41% appearing once. Specimen: peripheral blood. The receptor set was obtained from an adult man with Graves' ophthalmopathy. Each CDR3 is given with its conserved first and last residue. Fields, in order: clone size, V gene, D gene, J gene, CDR3 DNA, CDR3 protein. A D gene is named only where the DNA matches it firmly. Not all rows give a size; the values are once, few, many and, for expanded clones, a class.

abundance: many; v_gene: TRBV14; d_gene: -; j_gene: TRBJ1-2; CDR3nt: TGTGCCAGCAGCGTGGCTAACTATGGCTACACCTTC; CDR3aa: CASSVANYGYTF
abundance: -; v_gene: TRBV10-3; d_gene: -; j_gene: TRBJ2-7; CDR3nt: TGTGCCAGCAGTTACCGGGGGTGGGGACAGCGAGATTACGAGCAGTACTTC; CDR3aa: CASSYRGWGQRDYEQYF
abundance: -; v_gene: TRBV19; d_gene: -; j_gene: TRBJ1-2; CDR3nt: TGTGCCAGTAGTATAGATCTGGGCTTTCCCAACTATGGCTACACCTTC; CDR3aa: CASSIDLGFPNYGYTF
abundance: few; v_gene: TRBV7-6; d_gene: -; j_gene: TRBJ2-7; CDR3nt: TGTGCCAGCAGTTACGAGGACGGCTACGAGCAGTACTTC; CDR3aa: CASSYEDGYEQYF
abundance: few; v_gene: TRBV9; d_gene: TRBD1; j_gene: TRBJ2-7; CDR3nt: TGTGCCAGCAGCCCTGGGACAGGGCGGCACGAGCAGTACTTC; CDR3aa: CASSPGTGRHEQYF
abundance: few; v_gene: TRBV4-1; d_gene: -; j_gene: TRBJ1-5; CDR3nt: TGCGCCAGCAGCCAAGATCTGGTAGGGGCGAGCAATCAGCCCCAGCATTTT; CDR3aa: CASSQDLVGASNQPQHF
abundance: many; v_gene: TRBV12-3/TRBV12-4; d_gene: TRBD1; j_gene: TRBJ1-5; CDR3nt: TGTGCCAGCAGCTCGACAGGGGACAATCAGCCCCAGCATTTT; CDR3aa: CASSSTGDNQPQHF
abundance: -; v_gene: TRBV2; d_gene: TRBD1; j_gene: TRBJ1-1; CDR3nt: TGTGCCAGCAGCACCAGGGGGCGTGTTGAAGCTTTCTTT; CDR3aa: CASSTRGRVEAFF
abundance: many; v_gene: TRBV10-3; d_gene: -; j_gene: TRBJ2-2; CDR3nt: TGTGCCATCAGTTTTCTGTCGGGGCTCTCCACCGGGGAGCTGTTTTTT; CDR3aa: CAISFLSGLSTGELFF
abundance: many; v_gene: TRBV18; d_gene: -; j_gene: TRBJ2-5; CDR3nt: TGTGCCAGCTCACCGACAGTCCAAGAGACCCAGTACTTC; CDR3aa: CASSPTVQETQYF
abundance: few; v_gene: TRBV6-4; d_gene: -; j_gene: TRBJ1-5; CDR3nt: TGTGCCAGCAACCTAGCGGGGGTTAGGGGCAATCAGCCCCAGCATTTT; CDR3aa: CASNLAGVRGNQPQHF
abundance: few; v_gene: TRBV12-3/TRBV12-4; d_gene: TRBD1; j_gene: TRBJ1-3; CDR3nt: TGTGCCACCCTCCTGGACAGGGTTGGAAACACCATATATTTT; CDR3aa: CATLLDRVGNTIYF
abundance: -; v_gene: TRBV12-3/TRBV12-4; d_gene: -; j_gene: TRBJ1-6; CDR3nt: TGTGCCAGCAGTCCGACTGGGGCCCGAGGGGCTTCACCCCTCCACTTT; CDR3aa: CASSPTGARGASPLHF
abundance: many; v_gene: TRBV29-1; d_gene: -; j_gene: TRBJ1-2; CDR3nt: TGCAGCGTTGATGGGGGGATTAATGGCTACACCTTC; CDR3aa: CSVDGGINGYTF
abundance: many; v_gene: TRBV7-8; d_gene: -; j_gene: TRBJ1-1; CDR3nt: TGTGCCAGCAGCTACCCGACAGGACTAGCCACTGAAGCTTTCTTT; CDR3aa: CASSYPTGLATEAFF
abundance: many; v_gene: TRBV20-1; d_gene: TRBD2; j_gene: TRBJ2-7; CDR3nt: TGCAGTGCTAGTGGGACTAGCGGGTACGAGCAGTACTTC; CDR3aa: CSASGTSGYEQYF
abundance: many; v_gene: TRBV10-3; d_gene: TRBD1; j_gene: TRBJ1-1; CDR3nt: TGTGCCATCAGTGACGGACAGGGGAACACTGAAGCTTTCTTT; CDR3aa: CAISDGQGNTEAFF
abundance: many; v_gene: TRBV19; d_gene: -; j_gene: TRBJ1-5; CDR3nt: TGTGCCAGTAGTCGACCGGGGCCGGAGAGCAATCAGCCCCAGCATTTT; CDR3aa: CASSRPGPESNQPQHF
abundance: -; v_gene: TRBV7-9; d_gene: -; j_gene: TRBJ2-2; CDR3nt: TGTGCCAGCAGTGAACAGGCTAGCACCGGGGAGCTGTTTTTT; CDR3aa: CASSEQASTGELFF
abundance: many; v_gene: TRBV19; d_gene: -; j_gene: TRBJ2-7; CDR3nt: TGTGCCAGTAGTAGCAGCCCAACCTACGAGCAGTACTTC; CDR3aa: CASSSSPTYEQYF
abundance: -; v_gene: TRBV15; d_gene: -; j_gene: TRBJ2-5; CDR3nt: TGTGCCACCAGCAGAGATGGACTACAGGACGAGACCCAGTACTTC; CDR3aa: CATSRDGLQDETQYF
abundance: many; v_gene: TRBV7-8; d_gene: TRBD2; j_gene: TRBJ2-5; CDR3nt: TGTGCCAGCAGCTTATCTAGCGGGAGTCTGGAGACCCAGTACTTC; CDR3aa: CASSLSSGSLETQYF
abundance: few; v_gene: TRBV27; d_gene: TRBD2; j_gene: TRBJ2-7; CDR3nt: TGTGCCAGCAGCGAAACTAGCGGGAGACGTTACGAGCAGTACTTC; CDR3aa: CASSETSGRRYEQYF
abundance: -; v_gene: TRBV30; d_gene: -; j_gene: TRBJ1-5; CDR3nt: TGTGCCTGGAGTGTGGGCAGGGTGCAGCCCCAGCATTTT; CDR3aa: CAWSVGRVQPQHF
abundance: many; v_gene: TRBV29-1; d_gene: -; j_gene: TRBJ1-2; CDR3nt: TGCAGCGTTGAAACACTTCACTATGGCTACACCTTC; CDR3aa: CSVETLHYGYTF
abundance: many; v_gene: TRBV14; d_gene: -; j_gene: TRBJ2-5; CDR3nt: TGTGCCAGCAGCTTGGCCGGGACGTCCCGGGTTACCCAGTACTTC; CDR3aa: CASSLAGTSRVTQYF
abundance: many; v_gene: TRBV20-1; d_gene: -; j_gene: TRBJ2-5; CDR3nt: TGCAGTGCTAGTAGCGCGGCAGAGACCCAGTACTTC; CDR3aa: CSASSAAETQYF
abundance: -; v_gene: TRBV6-2/TRBV6-3; d_gene: -; j_gene: TRBJ1-1; CDR3nt: TGTGCCAGCAGTATCGAAACCGCAAGGAACACTGAAGCTTTCTTT; CDR3aa: CASSIETARNTEAFF
abundance: -; v_gene: TRBV2; d_gene: -; j_gene: TRBJ2-3; CDR3nt: TGTGCCAGTCCATCTAAGTCTACCACAGATACGCAGTATTTT; CDR3aa: CASPSKSTTDTQYF
abundance: many; v_gene: TRBV9; d_gene: -; j_gene: TRBJ2-2; CDR3nt: TGTGCCAGCAGCGTAGGTTTAGCGGTAAACACCGGGGAGCTGTTTTTT; CDR3aa: CASSVGLAVNTGELFF
abundance: -; v_gene: TRBV6-1; d_gene: TRBD1; j_gene: TRBJ1-5; CDR3nt: TGTGCCAGCAGTGACCTGGACAGGGTTCGGCCCCAGCATTTT; CDR3aa: CASSDLDRVRPQHF
abundance: -; v_gene: TRBV5-1; d_gene: -; j_gene: TRBJ1-6; CDR3nt: TGCGCCAGCAGCTTGGCCGGGGGGAGGGCGGATTCACCCCTCCACTTT; CDR3aa: CASSLAGGRADSPLHF
abundance: -; v_gene: TRBV19; d_gene: TRBD1; j_gene: TRBJ2-7; CDR3nt: TGTGCCAGTAGTCCGGACAGGGGCCCCTCAACCTACGAGCAGTACTTC; CDR3aa: CASSPDRGPSTYEQYF
abundance: -; v_gene: TRBV29-1; d_gene: TRBD1; j_gene: TRBJ2-7; CDR3nt: TGCAGCGGATCCGGGACAGGGGGCGAGCAGTACTTC; CDR3aa: CSGSGTGGEQYF
abundance: many; v_gene: TRBV30; d_gene: -; j_gene: TRBJ1-5; CDR3nt: TGTGCCTGGAGCGTGGGGGGTAGCAATCAGCCCCAGCATTTT; CDR3aa: CAWSVGGSNQPQHF
abundance: -; v_gene: TRBV7-3; d_gene: -; j_gene: TRBJ2-5; CDR3nt: TGTGCCAGCAGCTTCGGGGGAGTCACTCAAGAGACCCAGTACTTC; CDR3aa: CASSFGGVTQETQYF
abundance: -; v_gene: TRBV12-3/TRBV12-4; d_gene: TRBD1; j_gene: TRBJ1-2; CDR3nt: TGTGCCAGCAGTTTAGCCCCGGGACAGGGGGCGGGTGGCTACACCTTC; CDR3aa: CASSLAPGQGAGGYTF
abundance: many; v_gene: TRBV19; d_gene: -; j_gene: TRBJ2-7; CDR3nt: TGTGCCAGTAGTCCATCAGGGCTTCGCGAGCAGTACTTC; CDR3aa: CASSPSGLREQYF
abundance: many; v_gene: TRBV9; d_gene: TRBD1; j_gene: TRBJ1-1; CDR3nt: TGTGCCAGCAGCATGGGGACAGGGAAGGATGAAGCTTTCTTT; CDR3aa: CASSMGTGKDEAFF
abundance: -; v_gene: TRBV7-9; d_gene: TRBD1; j_gene: TRBJ2-1; CDR3nt: TGTGCCAGCAGCTTAGCGCCGATGACAGGGAACAATGAGCAGTTCTTC; CDR3aa: CASSLAPMTGNNEQFF
abundance: -; v_gene: TRBV10-2; d_gene: -; j_gene: TRBJ2-5; CDR3nt: TGCGCCAGCACAGAAAGGCTCCAAGAGACCCAGTACTTC; CDR3aa: CASTERLQETQYF
abundance: few; v_gene: TRBV5-1; d_gene: TRBD2; j_gene: TRBJ2-3; CDR3nt: TGCGCCAGCAGTCCAGCGGCTAGCGGGAGAAGAGATACGCAGTATTTT; CDR3aa: CASSPAASGRRDTQYF
abundance: -; v_gene: TRBV12-3/TRBV12-4; d_gene: -; j_gene: TRBJ1-3; CDR3nt: TGTGCCAGCAGTTTAGACGACTTCGGCTCTGGAAACACCATATATTTT; CDR3aa: CASSLDDFGSGNTIYF
abundance: many; v_gene: TRBV25-1; d_gene: -; j_gene: TRBJ2-5; CDR3nt: TGTGCCAGCACAGCGTTTGAGACCCAGTACTTC; CDR3aa: CASTAFETQYF
abundance: many; v_gene: TRBV24-1; d_gene: TRBD1; j_gene: TRBJ1-4; CDR3nt: TGTGCCACCAGTGATCCGGGACAGGGTGAAAAACTGTTTTTT; CDR3aa: CATSDPGQGEKLFF
abundance: -; v_gene: TRBV10-3; d_gene: -; j_gene: TRBJ1-6; CDR3nt: TGTGCCAGCAGTGAACAGAGGCCGGGGCTGGGGAATTCACCCCTCCACTTT; CDR3aa: CASSEQRPGLGNSPLHF
abundance: few; v_gene: TRBV5-8; d_gene: -; j_gene: TRBJ2-6; CDR3nt: TGTGCCAGCAGCTGGGACTTATCTGGGGCCAACGTCCTGACTTTC; CDR3aa: CASSWDLSGANVLTF
abundance: once; v_gene: TRBV4-1; d_gene: -; j_gene: TRBJ2-7; CDR3nt: TGCGCCAGCAGCCAAGGGACAGACCTCTACGAGCAGTACTTC; CDR3aa: CASSQGTDLYEQYF
abundance: -; v_gene: TRBV19; d_gene: TRBD1; j_gene: TRBJ1-1; CDR3nt: TGTGCCAGTAGTATTGGGCAGGGGGCAAACACTGAAGCTTTCTTT; CDR3aa: CASSIGQGANTEAFF
abundance: many; v_gene: TRBV19; d_gene: TRBD1; j_gene: TRBJ1-5; CDR3nt: TGTGCCAGTAGTGACAGGGGGCACCGGCATTTT; CDR3aa: CASSDRGHRHF
abundance: few; v_gene: TRBV7-8; d_gene: -; j_gene: TRBJ2-7; CDR3nt: TGTGCCAGCAGTCCGGGAGGGCAGGGGGCTTTGATGGCCGAGCAGTACTTC; CDR3aa: CASSPGGQGALMAEQYF
abundance: few; v_gene: TRBV16; d_gene: TRBD2; j_gene: TRBJ2-7; CDR3nt: TGTGCCAGCAGTTATGACAGTAGCGGGAGCTCCTACGAGCAGTACTTC; CDR3aa: CASSYDSSGSSYEQYF
abundance: -; v_gene: TRBV13; d_gene: -; j_gene: TRBJ2-5; CDR3nt: TGTGCCAGCAGCTTAGTGTCAGAAGAGACCCAGTACTTC; CDR3aa: CASSLVSEETQYF
abundance: many; v_gene: TRBV7-9; d_gene: TRBD1; j_gene: TRBJ1-2; CDR3nt: TGTGCCAGCAGCTTATCGGGGACAGGGGGCAATGGCTACACCTTC; CDR3aa: CASSLSGTGGNGYTF
abundance: many; v_gene: TRBV25-1; d_gene: -; j_gene: TRBJ2-7; CDR3nt: TGTGCCAGCAGATTAACAGGGCCGGGAGAGCAGTACTTC; CDR3aa: CASRLTGPGEQYF
abundance: once; v_gene: TRBV25-1; d_gene: -; j_gene: TRBJ1-2; CDR3nt: TGTGCCAGCAGTGCTAGCCGGGAGCCCAACTATGGCTACACCTTC; CDR3aa: CASSASREPNYGYTF
abundance: -; v_gene: TRBV10-2; d_gene: TRBD1; j_gene: TRBJ1-2; CDR3nt: TGCGCCAGCAGGGGACAGGGGGCAGATGGCTACACCTTC; CDR3aa: CASRGQGADGYTF
abundance: -; v_gene: TRBV2; d_gene: TRBD2; j_gene: TRBJ2-5; CDR3nt: TGTGCCAGCAGTACCTCCCTGCGGGGGGTCCAAGAGACCCAGTACTTC; CDR3aa: CASSTSLRGVQETQYF
abundance: -; v_gene: TRBV18; d_gene: TRBD2; j_gene: TRBJ2-7; CDR3nt: TGTGCCAGCTCCCCAGTTGGAGCGGGGACCAGAGAGCAGTACTTC; CDR3aa: CASSPVGAGTREQYF
abundance: -; v_gene: TRBV5-6; d_gene: -; j_gene: TRBJ1-2; CDR3nt: TGTGCCAGCAGCCGGACTGCTGACTATGGCTACACCTTC; CDR3aa: CASSRTADYGYTF